These T cell receptor beta chains were read from a single sample in a study of blood T cells in healthy people across ages. TCRdb itself ran the 5' RACE reads through MiXCR, one entry per CDR3 protein. The data show 1.5 million to 2 million distinct CDR3 sequences, under 30% seen once. Sequencing was done on a sample of blood. The receptors here all came from a woman in her twenties or thirties in good health. CDR3s include the opening cysteine and the closing phenylalanine or tryptophan. D genes are given only for firm matches. Part of the rows lack a size; the others show once, few, many or a class for expanded clones.

V: TRBV28; D: TRBD1; size: few; J: TRBJ1-2; CDR3: CASSTSAVPGQANYGYTF; DNA: TGTGCCAGCAGCACCTCCGCCGTCCCGGGACAGGCTAACTATGGCTACACCTTC
V: TRBV12-3/TRBV12-4; D: TRBD1; size: many; J: TRBJ2-1; CDR3: CASSPGQGRHNEQFF; DNA: TGTGCCAGCAGTCCGGGACAGGGGCGTCACAATGAGCAGTTCTTC
V: TRBV10-3; D: TRBD2; size: NA; J: TRBJ2-1; CDR3: CAIDSMGGGYNEQFF; DNA: TGTGCCATCGATTCTATGGGGGGGGGCTACAATGAGCAGTTCTTC
V: TRBV11-2; D: TRBD1; size: NA; J: TRBJ1-5; CDR3: CASSLGQQNQPQHF; DNA: TGTGCCAGCAGCTTGGGACAGCAAAATCAGCCCCAGCATTTT
V: TRBV11-2; D: NA; size: few; J: TRBJ2-7; CDR3: CASGLGTDEQYF; DNA: TGTGCCAGCGGCTTAGGGACCGACGAGCAGTACTTC
V: TRBV5-1; D: TRBD1; size: many; J: TRBJ2-1; CDR3: CASSSGTGGYEQFF; DNA: TGCGCCAGCAGCTCCGGGACAGGTGGTTATGAGCAGTTCTTC
V: TRBV30; D: TRBD2; size: NA; J: TRBJ2-3; CDR3: CAWSRPSGRIDTQYF; DNA: TGTGCCTGGAGTCGGCCTAGCGGGAGAATAGATACGCAGTATTTT
V: TRBV29-1; D: NA; size: many; J: TRBJ2-7; CDR3: CSVEATSENYEQYF; DNA: TGCAGCGTTGAAGCGACTAGTGAAAACTACGAGCAGTACTTC
V: TRBV12-3/TRBV12-4; D: NA; size: NA; J: TRBJ1-2; CDR3: CASSFGSLNYGYTF; DNA: TGTGCCAGCAGTTTCGGGTCCCTCAACTATGGCTACACCTTC
V: TRBV29-1; D: NA; size: few; J: TRBJ2-2; CDR3: CSVVIWETGELFF; DNA: TGCAGCGTTGTGATCTGGGAAACCGGGGAGCTGTTTTTT
V: TRBV7-2; D: NA; size: many; J: TRBJ2-7; CDR3: CASSLTALSSYEQYF; DNA: TGTGCCAGCAGCTTAACAGCGCTTAGCTCCTACGAGCAGTACTTC
V: TRBV11-2; D: TRBD2; size: few; J: TRBJ2-3; CDR3: CASSRLAGASTDTQYF; DNA: TGTGCCAGCAGCCGACTAGCGGGGGCGAGCACAGATACGCAGTATTTT
V: TRBV12-3/TRBV12-4; D: TRBD2; size: once; J: TRBJ2-1; CDR3: CASSCRTSGFNEQFF; DNA: TGTGCCAGCAGTTGTCGGACTAGCGGTTTCAATGAGCAGTTCTTC
V: TRBV5-1; D: NA; size: NA; J: TRBJ2-4; CDR3: CASSLRGLDKNIQYF; DNA: TGCGCCAGCAGCTTACGGGGGCTCGACAAAAACATTCAGTACTTC
V: TRBV21-1; D: NA; size: few; J: TRBJ2-5; CDR3: CASSKEEKGTEETQYF; DNA: TGTGCCAGCAGCAAAGAGGAAAAAGGGACAGAAGAGACCCAGTACTTC
V: TRBV28; D: NA; size: NA; J: TRBJ2-7; CDR3: CASRSPRGREQYF; DNA: TGTGCCAGCCGGTCGCCTCGGGGTAGGGAGCAGTACTTC
V: TRBV10-3; D: NA; size: many; J: TRBJ2-7; CDR3: CAISREGASSYEQYF; DNA: TGTGCCATCAGTCGGGAAGGGGCAAGCTCCTACGAGCAGTACTTC
V: TRBV2; D: NA; size: few; J: TRBJ1-2; CDR3: CASSDDSFTLYGYTF; DNA: TGTGCCAGCAGTGATGACAGTTTTACCCTCTATGGCTACACCTTC
V: TRBV28; D: NA; size: once; J: TRBJ1-4; CDR3: CASSLPGVELFF; DNA: TGTGCCAGCAGTTTACCGGGAGTAGAACTGTTTTTT
V: TRBV20-1; D: NA; size: NA; J: TRBJ2-5; CDR3: CSARVVQGETQYF; DNA: TGCAGTGCTAGAGTCGTGCAGGGAGAGACCCAGTACTTC
V: TRBV29-1; D: NA; size: many; J: TRBJ2-1; CDR3: CSASSALGHSYNEQFF; DNA: TGCAGCGCTTCCTCCGCTTTGGGTCACTCCTACAATGAGCAGTTCTTC
V: TRBV20-1; D: NA; size: NA; J: TRBJ1-4; CDR3: CSARDFEVAVPRELFF; DNA: TGCAGTGCTAGAGATTTTGAGGTGGCAGTGCCGAGGGAACTGTTTTTT
V: TRBV3-1; D: NA; size: NA; J: TRBJ2-5; CDR3: CASSQGTREGEETQYF; DNA: TGTGCCAGCAGCCAAGGAACCCGAGAGGGCGAGGAGACCCAGTACTTC
V: TRBV10-1; D: TRBD1; size: NA; J: TRBJ2-7; CDR3: CASSESTQGAGWISYEQYF; DNA: TGCGCCAGCAGTGAGTCGACTCAGGGGGCGGGGTGGATCTCCTACGAGCAGTACTTC
V: TRBV10-3; D: NA; size: NA; J: TRBJ1-2; CDR3: CAISEIYKGGSAGYTF; DNA: TGTGCCATCAGTGAAATTTACAAGGGCGGGTCCGCTGGCTACACCTTC
V: TRBV30; D: TRBD1; size: once; J: TRBJ1-2; CDR3: CAWGTGKSYGYTF; DNA: TGTGCCTGGGGGACAGGGAAGTCTTATGGCTACACCTTC
V: TRBV6-2/TRBV6-3; D: TRBD2; size: NA; J: TRBJ2-7; CDR3: CASSASLAGGPDEQYF; DNA: TGTGCCAGCAGCGCCTCCTTAGCGGGGGGGCCAGACGAGCAGTACTTC
V: TRBV29-1; D: NA; size: NA; J: TRBJ1-5; CDR3: CSVGNSNRPQHF; DNA: TGCAGCGTTGGAAATAGCAATCGGCCCCAGCATTTT
V: TRBV20-1; D: NA; size: NA; J: TRBJ2-1; CDR3: CGIRGGSSYNEQFF; DNA: TGCGGCATTAGAGGGGGGAGCTCCTACAATGAGCAGTTCTTC
V: TRBV15; D: TRBD1; size: NA; J: TRBJ1-2; CDR3: CATSITGAANYGYTF; DNA: TGTGCCACCAGCATAACAGGGGCAGCTAACTATGGCTACACCTTC
V: TRBV7-2; D: NA; size: few; J: TRBJ2-7; CDR3: CASSPRGGATYEQYF; DNA: TGTGCCAGCAGCCCGCGAGGCGGGGCGACCTACGAGCAGTACTTC
V: TRBV21-1; D: NA; size: many; J: TRBJ2-7; CDR3: CASVGYYEQYF; DNA: TGTGCCAGCGTGGGTTACTACGAGCAGTACTTC
V: TRBV6-5; D: TRBD1; size: NA; J: TRBJ1-3; CDR3: CASSYGRMGRGPGNTIYF; DNA: TGTGCCAGCAGTTACGGGAGAATGGGCAGGGGGCCCGGAAACACCATATATTTT